This paragraph reports one TCR beta chain. Its antigen has not been determined. Base qualities are not provided; no much larger clone lies one nucleotide away. This record belongs to a study of identical twins (dated by TCRdb to about 2016). The study in broad terms: The study deep-sequenced TCR alpha and beta repertoires from monozygotic twins, unrelated adults of various ages and cord blood to test whether fetal clonotypes persist. To rule out contamination, the twin experiments were replicated at different times with different library preparation protocols. The study at large found these results: The excess sharing between twins in beta out-of-frame sequences was weaker because fewer shared sequences reduced the signal-to-noise ratio. Because the same donors could not be followed over many years, the conclusions depended on cross-sectional statistical analysis. Zero-insertion analyses could be partly confounded by invariant T cells such as MAIT and iNKT, though diverse VJ usage argued against such confounding for most clonotypes. Compared with coincidental sharing between unrelated individuals, out-of-frame TCR alpha sequences shared between twins showed an excess of sequences with low generation probability. Abundant cord blood beta clonotypes carried fewer insertions; young adult naive repertoires showed a weaker similar trend, while memory repertoires showed none. In monozygotic twins, recombination models systematically underestimated out-of-frame TCR alpha sharing, but the models matched the sharing seen between unrelated individuals.

Every donor in the study was a healthy Caucasian. V and J lose 6 bases and 0 bases, and a span of 14 bases separates them. The CDR3 has 14 amino acids, counting the end cysteine and phenylalanine. The retained sequence is limited to the CDR3, 42 bases, with the frame set at the first base. CDR1 and CDR2, looked up from the germline V gene, are SQVTM and ANQGSEA. Library generation was performed with 5' RACE. Sequenced using an Illumina HiSeq 2000. A universal primer binding site was introduced by template switching, and a unique molecular identifier was present in the final cDNA, enabling accurate counting of TCR cDNA molecules. Specific primers in the conserved constant-segment region were used to synthesize first-strand cDNA for TCR alpha and beta chains. To control for contamination, every cDNA library was double barcoded, receiving both a SMART-Mk sample barcode and Illumina barcodes. TruSeq adapter sequences, together with Illumina sample barcodes, were added in two successive PCR steps. The Illumina HiSeq platform was used with custom primers to sequence TCR alpha and beta cDNA libraries. The authors' analysis ran thus. MiGEC was used to process raw reads and extract unique molecular identifiers, and MiXCR was used to find CDR3 positions. For each individual, recombination models were inferred using an EM algorithm with the repgenHMM and IGoR tools. The tcR package in R was used for shared clonotype analysis, with sharing normalized by the product of cloneset sizes. Out-of-frame nonproductive sequences were analyzed to study raw recombination free of thymic and clonal selection effects. Through fastp at Q25 and MiXCR, TCRdb rebuilt clones from the public reads, retaining in-frame beta chains. Rows with a matching CDR3 protein are joined into one entry that keeps the most common DNA and genes. The V and J calls were not made by the authors but by TCRdb's processing. The sample records 1.5 million or so distinct CDR3 sequences, 32% of which are singletons. The ten largest account for 0.25% to 0.3% of the sample.

The rearranged chain carries TRBV29-1 and TRBJ1-2, with the identity of the D gene unclear. This receptor was obtained from a newborn girl in good health. The sample taken for sequencing was cord blood. CDR3 region: CSVSLQPTNYGYTF. The DNA sequence is TGCAGCGTGAGCTTGCAGCCCACTAACTATGGCTACACCTTC.